The 18 T cell receptor beta chains presented below share a single source sample, sequenced in a study of OX40 agonist ivuxolimab in advanced cancers. TCRdb's table, derived via immunoSEQ multiplex PCR, lists solely in-frame clones and lacks some. The top ten hold roughly 1.4% of the sample, which has approximately 70,000 clones, approximately 80% seen once. Sequencing was performed on CD4+ or CD8+ T cells sorted from blood, taken in a trial of the OX40 agonist ivuxolimab. These TCRs come from an adult with an advanced solid tumor such as melanoma, head and neck, liver or kidney cancer.

V usage is TRBV19 and J usage is TRBJ2-5; weak D call: TRBD1 (6 bases). CDR3 size: 13 residues. The V gene lost 6 bases and the J gene lost 3 bases, with 11 bases spanning the gap. CDR1 and CDR2 from the germline V gene are LNHDA and SQIVND (reference sequence). CDR3 region: CASSITGKETQYF. Here the CDR3 DNA reads TGTGCCAGTAGCATAACAGGGAAAGAGACCCAGTACTTC.

This CDR3 is CASSEAVGGAEAFF. In DNA, the CDR3 is TGTGCCAGCAGTGAAGCCGTAGGGGGGGCTGAAGCTTTCTTT. The chain has TRBV6-1 and TRBJ1-1, with D perhaps matching TRBD1 (6 bases). Germline V gene sequence: CDR1 MNHNS, CDR2 SASEGT. The CDR3 extends over 14 amino acids. Trimming removed 0 bases from V and 6 bases from J, with 11 bases in between.

This chain links TRBV5-1 with TRBJ2-3; TRBD2 matches at 14 bases. CDR3 length: 19 residues. Germline loops: CDR1 SGHRS, CDR2 YFSETQ. Germline trimming cut 0 bases from V and 2 bases from J; bases unmatched to any gene: 8. CDR3 protein: CASSLVVGLAGGATDTQYF. CDR3 DNA sequence: TGCGCCAGCAGCTTGGTTGTCGGACTAGCGGGGGGAGCCACAGATACGCAGTATTTT.

The V call is TRBV30, the J call TRBJ2-3, with 10 bases lining up with TRBD2. Losses at the gene ends were 3 bases for V and 3 bases for J; bases not matched to a gene: 3. Germline V gene sequence: CDR1 GTSNPN, CDR2 SVGIG (reference sequence). The CDR3 covers 14 residues. Here the CDR3 reads CAWSKRGGTDTQYF. CDR3 bases: TGTGCCTGGAGCAAGCGGGGGGGGACAGATACGCAGTATTTT.

V is TRBV29-1 and J is TRBJ2-7; tentatively, D is TRBD1 (6 bases). The CDR3 extends over 12 amino acids. The germline V gene encodes CDR1 SQVTM and CDR2 ANQGSEA. V lost 8 bases to trimming and J lost 4 bases, with 15 bases between them. The CDR3 sequence: CSPGHIRYEQYF. CDR3 nucleotide sequence: TGCAGCCCGGGACACATAAGGTACGAGCAGTACTTC.

This clone was seen more than once but under ten times. The CDR3 DNA sequence: TGTGCCAGCAGTACAGGGATTCGGGGCTACACCTTC. Its translation is CASSTGIRGYTF. The J gene is TRBJ1-2, the V gene TRBV28; D is possibly TRBD1 (6 bases). This CDR3 spans 12 amino acids. Germline V gene data show CDR1 as MDHEN and CDR2 as SYDVKM. V was cut by 5 bases and J by 8 bases, with 12 bases left in between.

The sample holds one count of this clone. This chain uses TRBV29-1 with TRBJ2-2, with 12 bases aligning to TRBD2. The CDR3 spans 13 residues. With 5 bases clipped from V and 6 bases from J, the junction kept 1 base outside the gene matches. The germline V gene encodes CDR1 SQVTM and CDR2 ANQGSEA. The CDR3 loop reads CSVPSGGAGELFF. DNA of the CDR3: TGCAGCGTTCCTAGCGGGGGGGCCGGGGAGCTGTTTTTT.

The rearrangement uses TRBV5-4 and TRBJ2-5, with D perhaps TRBD1 or TRBD2 (5 bases each). CDR3 length equals 15 residues. Germline CDR1 SGHNT, CDR2 YYREEE (reference sequence). V dropped 2 bases and J dropped 4 bases, with 15 bases sitting between them. CDR3 DNA sequence: TGTGCCAGCAGCTTACCAGGGCCCGGGACAGAGACCCAGTACTTC. Protein product: CASSLPGPGTETQYF.

V and J are TRBV27 and TRBJ1-5; D might be TRBD1 (5 bases). V was trimmed by 8 bases and J by 7 bases, leaving 9 bases between them. CDR3 length: 11 residues. Per the germline V gene, CDR1 is MNHEY and CDR2 is SMNVEV (reference sequence). DNA for the CDR3: TGTGCCAGCGGACACGGGCAGCCCCAGCATTTT. It yields the protein CASGHGQPQHF.

This sequence joins TRBV5-1 and TRBJ2-3; 7 nucleotides line up with TRBD1. Germline V gives CDR1 SGHRS, CDR2 YFSETQ. The V gene end was trimmed by 0 bases and the J gene end by 1 base; junction bases not matched to a gene: 2. The CDR3 is 15 residues long. The CDR3 spells CASSLAGQRTDTQYF. DNA of the CDR3: TGCGCCAGCAGCTTGGCGGGACAGCGCACAGATACGCAGTATTTT.

The genes are TRBV5-6 and TRBJ2-1; D possibly matches TRBD1 or TRBD2 (6 bases each). Germline V gene sequence: CDR1 SGHDT, CDR2 YYEEEE. The CDR3 covers 15 residues. V was trimmed by 4 bases and J by 1 base, leaving 12 bases between them. The CDR3: CASSIRGLSYNEQFF. The CDR3 DNA sequence: TGTGCCAGCAGCATACGGGGGCTTTCCTACAATGAGCAGTTCTTC.

The J gene is TRBJ2-7, the V gene TRBV5-6; 7 bases are a match to TRBD1. Trimming cost V 1 base and J 1 base; bases outside gene matches: 8. The CDR3 is made up of 16 amino acids. Germline CDR1 and CDR2: SGHDT and YYEEEE. The CDR3 reads CASSLRGGRGSYEQYF. CDR3 sequence (DNA): TGTGCCAGCAGCTTGCGGGGTGGCAGGGGGTCCTACGAGCAGTACTTC.

This clone occurred a few times. V usage is TRBV5-1 and J usage is TRBJ2-7; 8 bases map to TRBD1. V dropped 4 bases and J dropped 4; count of bases not matched to a gene: 7. CDR1 SGHRS and CDR2 YFSETQ come from the germline V gene. The length of the CDR3 is 14 residues. In DNA, the CDR3 is TGCGCCAGCAGCCCGGACAGGGTGGGTTACGAGCAGTACTTC. Its protein product is CASSPDRVGYEQYF.

The chain carries TRBV9 and TRBJ1-1, with D tentatively TRBD1 (5 bases). The CDR3 is made up of 15 amino acids. V lost 0 bases to trimming and J lost 1 base, with 10 bases between them. The V gene's germline CDR1 is SGDLS and CDR2 YYNGEE. CDR3 sequence: CASSVDPGGNTEAFF. CDR3 nucleotides: TGTGCCAGCAGCGTAGACCCGGGGGGGAACACTGAAGCTTTCTTT.

The chain links TRBV6-1 to TRBJ1-4; D call uncertain. Trimming removed 9 bases from V and 0 bases from J, with 14 bases in between. The CDR3 is 15 residues long. Germline V CDR1 and CDR2: MNHNS, SASEGT. CDR3 nucleotides: TGTGCCAGTATTCCTAAACGGGCAACTAATGAAAAACTGTTTTTT. It specifies CASIPKRATNEKLFF.

The genes are TRBV12-5 and TRBJ1-2; TRBD1 matches 7 bases. This CDR3 is built from 15 residues. V dropped 1 base and J dropped 8; count of bases not matched to a gene: 10. Germline V lookup: CDR1 LGHNT, CDR2 FRNRAP. This CDR3 is CASGLASGGGRGYTF. The CDR3 DNA sequence: TGTGCTAGTGGTTTGGCCTCAGGGGGTGGTCGGGGCTACACCTTC. Variable domain in full (rest from reference TRBV12-5 and TRBJ1-2): DARVTQTPRHKVTEMGQEVTMRCQPILGHNTVFWYRQTMMQGLELLAYFRNRAPLDDSGMPKDRFSAEMPDATLATLKIQPSEPRDSAVYFCASGLASGGGRGYTFGSGTRLTVV.

The V call is TRBV5-4, the J call TRBJ1-4; no clear D gene. Trimming stripped 4 bases from V and 8 bases from J, with 9 bases between. The CDR3 loop spans 12 amino acids. Germline-derived CDR1 and CDR2 are SGHNT and YYREEE (reference sequence). The CDR3 DNA sequence: TGTGCCAGCAGCACCCGAGGCGAAAAACTGTTTTTT. It codes for CASSTRGEKLFF.

The V call is TRBV29-1, the J call TRBJ2-7, with D unresolved. V was clipped by 4 bases and J by 3 bases, with 7 bases between them. The CDR3 covers 11 residues. Germline V lookup: CDR1 SQVTM, CDR2 ANQGSEA. CDR3 amino acids: CSVGGLYEQYF. CDR3 in DNA: TGCAGCGTTGGAGGCCTCTACGAGCAGTACTTC.